These 11 T cell receptor beta chains came from one sample sequenced in a study of T cell repertoires in cytomegalovirus infection (dated by TCRdb to between 2018 and 2021). Instrument on record: Illumina HiSeq 1500. Clones were called with MiXCR by TCRdb after fastp trimmed the public reads at Q25, and only in-frame beta chains were retained. A single entry per CDR3 protein holds the most common genes and DNA from its merged rows. Present in this sample are 900,000 to 950,000 distinct CDR3 sequences, less than 35% of which were seen just once. Jointly, the top ten make up about 14% of the sample. These receptors have no known antigen. Read against the paper, the sample's treatment or condition label means: in vitro stimulation with specific CMV peptide epitopes to enrich CMV-specific T cells. The sample consisted of cultured CD8+ T cells from PBMCs, taken from culture after CMV antigen stimulation. The receptors were gathered from a human donor in good health (CMV status not recorded). Some clones in this sample may be carry-over from other donors' samples.

The V and J genes are TRBV7-9 and TRBJ2-1; 7 nucleotides line up with TRBD2. Losses at the gene ends were 8 bases for V and 7 bases for J; bases not matched to a gene: 14. The CDR3 totals 15 residues. Germline V gives CDR1 SEHNR, CDR2 FQNEAQ (reference sequence). In DNA, the CDR3 is TGTGCCAGCGGATCCTCAAGCGGGGTCGAGAATGAGCAGTTCTTC. This gives the protein CASGSSSGVENEQFF.

This rearrangement joins TRBV2 to TRBJ2-2, with D uncertain. The CDR3 totals 16 residues. CDR1 and CDR2 from the germline V gene are SNHLY and FYNNEI. The V end lost 5 bases, the J end lost 3 bases, and 16 bases lay between the germline ends. The CDR3 nucleotides read TGTGCCAGCAGTATTGGAATCCTCGAAGACACCGGGGAGCTGTTTTTT. This translates into CASSIGILEDTGELFF.

The CDR3 loop reads CGSSVITYEQYF. CDR3 sequence (DNA): TGTGGTTCATCGGTGATTACCTACGAGCAGTACTTC. V gene TRBV6-8 combines with J gene TRBJ2-7; the D is unclear. The CDR3 sequence is 12 residues long. The V gene's germline CDR1 is MNHGY and CDR2 SAAAGT.

V gene TRBV7-9 combines with J gene TRBJ2-3, with 9 bases lining up with TRBD2. J lost 5 bases, V lost 5 bases, and 11 bases had no gene match. The CDR3 is 16 amino acids. Germline CDR1 and CDR2: SEHNR and FQNEAQ (reference sequence). CDR3 sequence (DNA): TGTGCCAGCAGCGAGCTAGGCGGGGGGGCCGGAGATACGCAGTATTTT. Its translation: CASSELGGGAGDTQYF.

In its sample, this clonotype was seen a few times. The chain carries TRBV5-1 and TRBJ1-6; TRBD1 might be the D (5 bases). This CDR3 is built from 14 residues. The germline V gene has CDR1 SGHRS and CDR2 YFSETQ. The V and J ends lost 0 bases and 9 bases respectively, with 10 bases between them. CDR3 protein: CASSLDRRGSPLHF. DNA for the CDR3: TGCGCCAGCAGCTTGGATAGGAGGGGTTCACCCCTCCACTTT.

The count of this clonotype is one. The rearrangement uses TRBV5-6 and TRBJ1-2, with no clear D. This CDR3 has 15 amino acids. The V end was cut by 10 bases, the J end by 0 bases, with 19 bases between. Germline-derived CDR1 and CDR2 are SGHDT and YYEEEE. The CDR3 spells CACCNTGRPNYGYTF. CDR3 DNA sequence: TGTGCCTGTTGCAACACGGGGAGACCTAACTATGGCTACACCTTC.

This clonotype was observed a few times. V gene TRBV7-9 combines with J gene TRBJ2-2, with D possibly TRBD1 on 5 matching bases. Germline CDR1 and CDR2: SEHNR and FQNEAQ (reference sequence). The CDR3 has 14 amino acids. Trimming removed 8 bases at V and 4 bases at J, with 14 bases between. CDR3 nucleotides: TGTGCCAGCCGACTGGGGCAGTCCACCGGGGAGCTGTTTTTT. Translating it yields CASRLGQSTGELFF.

This clonotype has just a few counts. The chain joins TRBV7-9 to TRBJ2-5; TRBD1 agrees at 8 bases. Germline V gives CDR1 SEHNR, CDR2 FQNEAQ (reference sequence). The CDR3 spans 15 residues. J lost 5 bases, V lost 5 bases, and 10 bases had no gene match. Here the CDR3 DNA reads TGTGCCAGCAGCGGTCGGACAGGGAATAGGGAGACCCAGTACTTC. Translated: CASSGRTGNRETQYF. Looking up the rest from reference TRBV7-9 and TRBJ2-5 gives the full variable domain: DTGVSQNPRHKITKRGQNVTFRCDPISEHNRLYWYRQTLGQGPEFLTYFQNEAQLEKSRLLSDRFSAERPKGSFSTLEIQRTEQGDSAMYLCASSGRTGNRETQYFGPGTRLLVL.

This clonotype was recorded a few times. The rearrangement uses TRBV7-6 and TRBJ1-2; the match to TRBD1 covers 8 bases. Trimming took 5 bases from V and 5 from J; bases not matched to a gene: 10. Germline V gene lookup returns CDR1 SGHVS and CDR2 FNYEAQ. CDR3 length equals 15 residues. The CDR3 region has the DNA TGTGCCAGCAGCCTAAGCCCGGGACAGGATTATGGCTACACCTTC. Its translation: CASSLSPGQDYGYTF.

V and J are TRBV6-1 and TRBJ2-5, with TRBD2 matching over 8 bases. The CDR3 spans 14 residues. CDR1 and CDR2 from the germline V gene are MNHNS and SASEGT. V was pared by 7 bases and J by 5 bases, with 9 bases of the junction left unmatched. The CDR3 spells CASTTSGGGETQYF. The CDR3 bases are TGTGCCAGCACGACAAGCGGGGGCGGGGAGACCCAGTACTTC.

The V call is TRBV6-1, the J call TRBJ2-7; no reliable D call. V lost 2 bases and J lost 6, with 5 bases in between. The CDR3 has 11 amino acids. CDR1 and CDR2 (germline): MNHNS, SASEGT. The CDR3 reads CASSESIEQYV. In nucleotides, the CDR3 is TGTGCCAGCAGTGAAAGTATCGAGCAGTACGTC.